This T cell receptor (beta chain) was captured in a study of tumor and adjacent non-tumor tissue in lung cancer (dated by TCRdb to 2016 to 2018). Turning to the overall study: By cancer type, the cohort comprised eleven to twelve adenocarcinoma patients, a couple of squamous cell carcinoma patients and 1 small cell lung cancer patient. A total of some 130,000,000 productive TCRbeta reads were generated by sequencing, corresponding to an average of about 4.17 million reads per sample. Ages among the approximately 15 patients ranged from about 30 to 85 years, there were 10 men and 5 women, and disease was at TNM stage I to III. TCRbeta CDR3 sequencing was performed on roughly 32 paired specimens, with one tumor sample and one normal lung sample collected per patient. Using bulk TCRbeta repertoires from over 14 lung cancer patients, the study set lung tumor tissue side by side with matched distant non-tumor lung tissue. Summary of the overall study and its limitations: Peripheral blood was not sequenced, so blood TCRbeta repertoires were not examined in the lung cancer patients of the study. The top 100 clones made up a significantly larger cumulative share of the repertoire in normal lung than in tumor tissue. Tumor tissue showed significantly greater TCR diversity (inverse Simpson) than normal lung tissue (about 400 vs 150, P = 0.0075, Mann-Whitney U test). TCR diversity was significantly higher in younger patients, and higher tumor TCR diversity was associated with shorter overall and disease-free survival. The methods do not name the sequencing platform or mention unique molecular identifiers. Only approximately 14 patients were in the cohort, and the authors stated that larger samples and more detailed clinical data are needed.

The library was made by multiplex PCR. The sequencing machine was an Illumina HiSeq 2500. TCRbeta libraries were constructed through three rounds of nested PCR with primers (Table S4) according to protocols modified from ARM-PCR. Before sequencing, PCR products in the 200-500 bp range were cut out of the gel and cleaned up using the QIAquick gel extraction kit. The authors' analysis ran thus. Reads were cleaned using Trimmomatic, were merged into complete CDR3 sequences using FLASH, and were assigned to V(D)J germline segments using MiTCR. VDJtools was used to compute clonal diversity as the inverse Simpson's index. In-frame sequences without a premature stop codon were defined as productive reads. The raw public data were reprocessed by TCRdb itself: fastp quality trimming at Q25, MiXCR clonotype calling, in-frame beta chains only. Each CDR3 protein appears once, grouped with its most common genes and DNA. Here the V and J calls rest on TCRdb's processing, not on the authors' analysis. Counted in this sample were around 200,000 distinct CDR3 sequences; 60% to 75% of them appeared once. The top ten constitute roughly 24% of the sample.

At the junction V is shortened by 6 bases and J by 2 bases; bases outside the gene matches: 4. Based on the germline V gene, the CDR1 and CDR2 sequences are SQVTM and ANQGSEA. From the cysteine up to the phenylalanine, the CDR3 has a length of 14 residues. The retained sequence is limited to the CDR3, 42 bases, with the frame set at the first base. As to this clonotype: What antigen it recognizes has not been identified. One base away there is no much larger clone; base qualities are not given.

RNA was isolated from bulk unsorted tissue, and RNA quality was assessed with a NanoDrop ND-1000 and an Agilent 2100. Newly diagnosed lung cancer patients without prior chemotherapy who had been admitted for thoracic surgery in China between August and November 2014 were enrolled as donors. The study excluded patients who had received radiotherapy or chemotherapy before or who had another cancer at the same time. Pieces of surgical tissue measuring about 1-2 cm3 were kept in RNAlater solution and held at -80 degrees C until needed. The clonotype originates from a man in his sixties with non-small cell lung cancer. Source material: lung tumor tissue. The chain links TRBV29-1 with TRBJ1-5, with 10 central nucleotides matching TRBD1. Read as DNA, the sequence is TGCAGCGTCGCCGGGACAGGGGGCAATCAGCCCCAGCATTTT. Its protein is CSVAGTGGNQPQHF.